This T cell receptor (beta chain) was obtained from a study of cytomegalovirus exposure and HLA in healthy donors. Overall study findings and caveats: TCR beta V segments were, for the most part, productive about 87% or about 30% of the time in an earlier analysis. Within a later analysis, the majority of CMV-associated TCR beta chains appeared HLA-restricted. The authors confirmed in vitro that three CMV-associated chains were specific for CMV antigens.

This clone was counted only a few times. The antigen remains undetermined. The PCR contained 60 Vbeta and 13 Jbeta primers. The repertoire was sequenced with immunoSEQ multiplex PCR; TCRdb's copy has only in-frame clones and lacks some. The table has approximately 170,000 clones, roughly three quarters seen once. The J segment lost 5 bases and the V segment lost 0 bases, leaving 2 bases of the junction unmatched. This CDR3 region has 14 residues. Germline V gives CDR1 LNHNV, CDR2 YYDKDF (reference sequence). The clonotype was recovered from a man aged 18 to 30 in good health and CMV-seropositive. The V gene is TRBV15, the J gene TRBJ1-2; 8 nucleotides agree with TRBD1. The source material was PBMCs. The CDR3, as DNA: TGTGCCACCAGCAGAGATGACAGGGGATATGGCTACACCTTC. It codes for CATSRDDRGYGYTF.